This entry describes one T cell receptor beta chain. Its antigen is unknown. The data belong to a study of post-analysis software for immune sequencing data. About the research overall: Progressive-relapsing, secondary progressive and relapsing-remitting multiple sclerosis were among the disease courses included. Study-level points and caveats: Relative to controls, patients had a few TRBV segments at higher frequency, with TRBV5-6, TRBV5-1 and TRBV20-1 among these. Under F measure analysis, samples from one preparation batch co-clustered strongly. Patients with multiple sclerosis recorded significantly lower normalized Chao1 diversity than controls, the study found.

The authors incorporated unique molecular identifiers into the TCR beta cDNA libraries. Yield was around 500,000 cDNA molecules from roughly 0.93 to 9.6 million T cells. A single record per CDR3 protein comes from TCRdb applying MiXCR to the PCR reads. The profile shows some 690,000 distinct CDR3 sequences, approximately 59% of them singletons. The CDR3 is 13 residues long. CDR1 SGHTA and CDR2 FQGNSA come from the germline V gene. Losses at the gene ends were 5 bases for V and 5 bases for J; bases not matched to a gene: 2. The sequencing sample was made of blood. The receptor was derived from a girl between 2 and 10 years old with multiple sclerosis. The chain is built from TRBV7-2 and TRBJ2-4; 8 positions agree with TRBD1. CDR3 region: CASSRTGQNIQYF. CDR3 in DNA: TGTGCCAGCAGCCGGACAGGGCAAAACATTCAGTACTTC. Using reference TRBV7-2 and TRBJ2-4 for the parts outside the CDR3, the full variable domain is GAGVSQSPSNKVTEKGKDVELRCDPISGHTALYWYRQSLGQGLEFLIYFQGNSAPDKSGLPSDRFSAERTGGSVSTLTIQRTQQEDSAVYLCASSRTGQNIQYFGAGTRLSVL.